The clone carrying this T cell receptor beta chain was observed once. The CDR3 totals 14 residues. The germline V gene encodes CDR1 MNHNY and CDR2 SVGAGI (reference sequence). V shed 4 bases and J shed 11 bases, with 15 bases lying between them. Study members were between about 18 and 95 years old and lived in 25 or so US regions. This specimen comes from a study of blood T cell repertoires in COVID-19. The table came from immunoSEQ multiplex PCR; TCRdb's copy has only in-frame clones and leaves some out. The table lists approximately 300,000 clones, approximately 83% of them singletons, with about 4.3% in the top ten.

The V and J genes are TRBV6-6 and TRBJ1-6; D is ambiguous. The sequence was collected from a woman aged 30 to 39 who had recovered from COVID-19. The sequenced material came from PBMCs or T cells enriched from blood (not recorded which). The CDR3 reads CASSSYRGETPLHF. Here the CDR3 DNA reads TGTGCCAGCAGTTCTTACCGCGGAGAAACACCCCTCCACTTT.